This T cell receptor (beta chain) came from a study of CD8 T cells in Susac syndrome. The study's findings and limits: Repertoires of Susac syndrome CD4+ T cells lacked clonal expansion.

Germline V CDR1 and CDR2: SGHNT, YYREEE (reference sequence). This CDR3 spans 14 amino acids. V was shortened by 2 bases and J by 3 bases, with 9 bases between the two germline ends. Diagnostic criteria defined recently for definite or probable disease were met by the Susac syndrome patients. Reverse transcription of roughly 0.45 to 1 ug RNA used random hexamers. TCRdb independently ran MiXCR on the immunoSEQ multiplex PCR reads; one entry per CDR3 protein. Here the sample spans more than 150,000 distinct CDR3 sequences, about 96% being singletons. Regarding this clonotype: Its specificity is unknown.

Sequencing used CD4+ T cells from PBMCs. This chain links TRBV5-4 with TRBJ2-4; D could derive from TRBD1 or TRBD2 (6 bases each). The receptor comes from a human donor with Susac syndrome. The CDR3 coding sequence is TGTGCCAGCAGCTTAGGGGGGAGCAAAAACATTCAGTACTTC. Translated, it gives CASSLGGSKNIQYF.